The entry below describes one T cell receptor (beta chain). The antigen remains undetermined. The source of the sample is a study of CD8+ T cells in alopecia areata. Study-wide findings and caveats: Against the mouse data, patients shared TCRs less clearly, possibly for HLA reasons. Lesional scalp, especially alopecia totalis/universalis, showed higher clonality than normal scalp.

The authors extracted RNA and reverse transcribed it into cDNA as the sequencing template. Sequenced by immunoSEQ multiplex PCR; TCRdb stores in-frame clones only, minus some. The table includes fewer than 70,000 clones, roughly 40% detected once. Lesional scalp punch biopsies and peripheral blood came from alopecia areata patients. PBMCs provided sorted CD4+ and CD8+ T cells. The CDR3 extends over 16 amino acids. Germline CDR1 is LGHNA and CDR2 is YSLEER. V gave up 3 bases and J gave up 0 bases, with 9 bases separating them. Sequencing was performed on NKG2D-low CD8+ T cells sorted from blood. This chain connects TRBV4-3 to TRBJ2-6, with D possibly TRBD2 on 5 matching bases. This receptor was taken from a human donor with alopecia areata. CDR3 protein: CASSHDTSSGANVLTF. CDR3 nucleotide sequence: TGCGCCAGCAGCCACGATACTAGCTCTGGGGCCAACGTCCTGACTTTC.